This TCR beta chain was captured in a study of Graves' ophthalmopathy and Graves' hyperthyroidism. This clonotype was seen repeatedly, ten times or more. Its antigen is not known. Orbital computed tomography, thyroid ultrasound, TRAb, serum thyroxine and clinical symptoms formed the basis of diagnosis. RNA served as the template for amplifying TCR beta CDR3 regions. The first round was an RT-PCR with HTBI primers, and the second round was a multiplex PCR. MiXCR, run by TCRdb on the multiplex PCR reads, gives a single entry per CDR3 protein. Of under 400,000 distinct CDR3 sequences in the sample, roughly a sixth are singletons; the top ten hold about 12%. Findings and limits, study-wide: A majority of expanded thyroid clonotypes exceeding 0.001 frequency were likewise present in blood.

This TCR derives from an adult man with Graves' ophthalmopathy. The sample consisted of peripheral blood.

CDR3 sequence: CSAQGADQPQHF. The CDR3 region has the DNA TGCAGTGCTCAGGGGGCTGATCAGCCCCAGCATTTT. The chain has TRBV20-1 and TRBJ1-5, with 8 bases identical to TRBD1. The CDR3 length is 12 residues. The V segment lost 5 bases and the J segment 5 bases; nucleotides outside the gene matches: 2. The germline CDR1 and CDR2 sequences are DFQATT and SNEGSKA (reference sequence).